This TCR beta chain was recorded in a study of Ad26.COV2.S vaccination and SARS-CoV-2 variants. Study overall: Sample donor was a member of the COV1001 Ad26.COV2.S trial arm.

Treatment indicated: 15 to 20 received Ad26.COV2.S at low or high dose, single or two shots; 5 received placebo; per-sample allocation not given. Sampling occurred on day 63 after the first vaccine or placebo injection. Sequenced by immunoSEQ multiplex PCR; TCRdb stores in-frame clones only, minus some. Of hundreds of thousands of clones in the sample, roughly 80% were seen once. V was clipped by 0 bases and J by 1 base; unmatched bases: 0. This CDR3 has 14 amino acids. Per germline, CDR1 SGDLS and CDR2 YYNGEE. Study-wide points: Quantification of TCR breadth and depth may have yielded underestimates of total T cell responses.

As to this clone: Its antigen is not identified.

This TCR derives from a person between 18 and 60 years old who received the Ad26.COV2.S COVID-19 vaccine or a placebo. Sequenced material: peripheral blood, taken in a trial of Ad26.COV2.S vaccine versus placebo. V and J are TRBV9 and TRBJ1-1; 7 nucleotides match TRBD1. The CDR3 DNA is TGTGCCAGCAGCGTAGGGACAGGGAACACTGAAGCTTTCTTT. Translation gives CASSVGTGNTEAFF.